This TCR beta chain was sequenced for a study of cytomegalovirus exposure and HLA in healthy donors. Study as a whole: A later analysis reported the same platform for the 100 to 150 validation repertoires and the roughly 650 first-cohort repertoires.

Libraries were prepared by immunoSEQ multiplex PCR; TCRdb keeps only in-frame clonotypes and omits some of them. The sample shows 150,000 to 200,000 clones, roughly 96% of them seen only once. From germline, CDR1 is MNHEY and CDR2 SVGAGI. Between the trimmed V and J ends, which lost 4 bases and 6 bases, there was a span of 12 bases. The CDR3 covers 13 residues. As regards this clone: The target antigen is unknown.

Study-wide points: Cytomegalovirus association was assigned to about 150 TCR beta chains. Rarity held for most TCR sequences, but there were some public TCRs that occurred in many donors. In vitro checks showed that a few CMV-associated chains really do target CMV antigens.

This receptor was taken from a woman aged 18 to 35 in good health and CMV-seronegative. Specimen: PBMCs. This rearrangement joins TRBV6-5 to TRBJ1-2; D is perhaps TRBD1 (6 bases). The CDR3 reads CASSSAGADGYTF. In DNA, the CDR3 is TGTGCCAGCAGTTCCGCGGGGGCGGATGGCTACACCTTC.